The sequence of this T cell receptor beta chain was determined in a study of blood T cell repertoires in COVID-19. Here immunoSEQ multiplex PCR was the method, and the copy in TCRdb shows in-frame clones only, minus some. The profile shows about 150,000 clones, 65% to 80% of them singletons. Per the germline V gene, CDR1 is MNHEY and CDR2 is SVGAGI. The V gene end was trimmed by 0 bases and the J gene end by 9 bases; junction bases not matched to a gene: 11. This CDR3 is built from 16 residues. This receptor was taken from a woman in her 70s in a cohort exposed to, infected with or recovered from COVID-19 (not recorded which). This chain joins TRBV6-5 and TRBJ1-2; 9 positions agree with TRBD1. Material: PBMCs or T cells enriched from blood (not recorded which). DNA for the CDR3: TGTGCCAGCAGTTACTCGACCTCGGGACAGGGTTGGAGCTACACCTTC. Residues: CASSYSTSGQGWSYTF.